The text below deals with one TCR beta chain. Its cognate antigen is unknown. This record comes from a study of T-cell reconstitution after alpha-beta-depleted transplantation in children. This sample's TCRbeta library carried unique molecular identifier barcodes. TCRdb called the PCR reads again in MiXCR, with one record for every CDR3 protein. The sample has a few hundred thousand distinct CDR3 sequences; approximately 42% are singletons. Germline CDR1 reads SGHTA; CDR2 reads FQGTGA. This CDR3 is 15 amino acids long. The ends lost 5 bases at V and 1 base at J; junction bases unmatched: 4. Notes on the study in general: Expanded graft clones numbering several hundred reportedly gave rise to alpha-beta T cells about two months after transplant. It was newly produced T cells that mostly accounted for T-cell counts and diversity one year after transplant. Some patients' high day-60 TCRbeta diversity was attributed to recipient cells surviving conditioning.

This TCR derives from a girl aged 2 to 10 with aplastic anemia, due to receive a stem cell transplant. V usage is TRBV7-3 and J usage is TRBJ2-3; 9 positions agree with TRBD2. The material sequenced was PBMCs, taken before TCRalphabeta/CD19-depleted stem cell transplant. The CDR3 loop reads CASSTIAGGTDTQYF. The CDR3 nucleotides are TGTGCCAGCAGCACCATAGCGGGAGGCACAGATACGCAGTATTTT.